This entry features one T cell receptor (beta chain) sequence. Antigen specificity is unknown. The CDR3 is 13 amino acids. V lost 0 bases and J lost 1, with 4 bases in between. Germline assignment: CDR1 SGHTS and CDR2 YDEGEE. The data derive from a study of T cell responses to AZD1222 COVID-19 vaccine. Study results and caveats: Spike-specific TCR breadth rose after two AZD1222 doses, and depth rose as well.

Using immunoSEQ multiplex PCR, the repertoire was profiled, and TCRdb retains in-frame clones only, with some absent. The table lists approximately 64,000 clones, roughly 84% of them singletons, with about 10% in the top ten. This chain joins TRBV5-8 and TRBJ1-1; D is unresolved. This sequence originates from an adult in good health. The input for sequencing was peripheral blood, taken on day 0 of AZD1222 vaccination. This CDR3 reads CASSLDRNTEAFF. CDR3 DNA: TGTGCCAGCAGCTTGGATAGGAACACTGAAGCTTTCTTT.